Listed below are T cell receptor beta chains from one sample, sequenced in a study of beta chain features in type 1 diabetes. Clones were sequenced by immunoSEQ multiplex PCR, and TCRdb holds only the in-frame ones, with some missing. This table has about 260,000 clones, over 65% appearing once. Material for sequencing was naive CD4+ T cells from blood. The receptors come from a man aged 25-45 years in good health. Both conserved end residues are trimmed from each CDR3.

CDR3 protein	V gene	J gene
SVERPGQGRQTQY	TRBV29-1	TRBJ2-5
AWSVLWDKGYT	TRBV30	TRBJ1-2
ASSAWDRVGQPQH	TRBV25-1	TRBJ1-5
ASSVAGDSFGEQF	TRBV9	TRBJ2-1
ASSEYRHGYT	TRBV25-1	TRBJ1-2
ASSVDRRNEQF	TRBV9	TRBJ2-1
SVATGGLSNQPQH	TRBV29-1	TRBJ1-5
ASSFDSGTQY	TRBV5-1	TRBJ2-5
ASTQGQVYNEQF	TRBV7-9	TRBJ2-1
ASSHSGGNYGYT	TRBV6-6	TRBJ1-2
ASSSAEGTGNTIY	TRBV18	TRBJ1-3
AWTRDSGANVLT	TRBV30	TRBJ2-6
SVGAPNGLAEGYTQY	TRBV29-1	TRBJ2-3
ASSSPHEQF	TRBV7-9	TRBJ2-1
AWSFQETQY	TRBV30	TRBJ2-5
ASSWGTNNEQF	TRBV7-2	TRBJ2-1
ASSTGIPILYGYT	TRBV7-2	TRBJ1-2
ASSQGVGIDRGQETQY	TRBV4-2	TRBJ2-5
ASSGRADTQY	TRBV27	TRBJ2-3
SGRDSSYEQY	TRBV29-1	TRBJ2-7
SVLTSGETQY	TRBV29-1	TRBJ2-5
ASSFYQETQY	TRBV13	TRBJ2-5
ASSFAAYAQGEQF	TRBV11-3	TRBJ2-1
AGRTSGTDTQY	TRBV30	TRBJ2-3
ASVGVVNTEAF	TRBV7-9	TRBJ1-1
ASTSATSGFNEQF	TRBV19	TRBJ2-1
AWSENQGDREQF	TRBV30	TRBJ2-1
ASSLAGRHTDTQY	TRBV7-9	TRBJ2-3
STVPGLAGGETQY	TRBV29-1	TRBJ2-5
ASSVAPYPTEGEQY	TRBV9	TRBJ2-7
ASSLGDEQY	TRBV7-9	TRBJ2-7
SVELQEGNTEAF	TRBV29-1	TRBJ1-1
SVRTWGDTEAF	TRBV29-1	TRBJ1-1
ASSPTGSNQPQH	TRBV6-1	TRBJ1-5
ASSLGLAESYEQY	TRBV7-2	TRBJ2-7
AWSRARLEQY	TRBV30	TRBJ2-7
SVQRGGWEQY	TRBV29-1	TRBJ2-7
AWSLAGGRTGELF	TRBV30	TRBJ2-2
AWSPADTQY	TRBV30	TRBJ2-3
SVFSGSGSYNEQF	TRBV29-1	TRBJ2-1
ASSLKGSADQPQH	TRBV7-2	TRBJ1-5
ASSVGLSYTDTQY	TRBV9	TRBJ2-3
ASSWEETQY	TRBV28	TRBJ2-5
ATSRSTGEQY	TRBV15	TRBJ2-7
AWSAGSPTDTQY	TRBV30	TRBJ2-3